A single sample is the source of the 14 T cell receptor beta chains below, sequenced in a study of shared clonotypes between healthy human individuals. Profiled with immunoSEQ multiplex PCR; TCRdb holds only in-frame clones, not every one. The top ten hold approximately 0.36% of the sample, which has 2 million to 3 million clones, 93% seen once. Sequencing was done on a sample of naive CD4+ T cells from PBMCs. This sample's subset: CD45RA+ positively selected. Every receptor here comes from a man aged 18 to 30 in good health. Some clones in this sample may be carry-over from other donors' samples.

This clone was found once. The chain is built from TRBV27 and TRBJ2-1, with a possible D match to TRBD1 (6 bases). This CDR3 is built from 16 residues. Trimming shortened V by 2 bases and J by 0 bases, and 11 bases separated the two germline ends. Germline assignment: CDR1 MNHEY and CDR2 SMNVEV (reference sequence). CDR3 coding DNA: TGTGCCAGCAGTTTAGGACAGCCGAGCTCCTACAATGAGCAGTTCTTC. Translation gives CASSLGQPSSYNEQFF.

This clone was counted a single time. The chain links TRBV25-1 to TRBJ2-7, with 7 bases matching TRBD2. V shed 7 bases, J shed 5 bases, and the junction held 8 bases outside the gene matches. The CDR3 is made up of 13 amino acids. Germline V lookup: CDR1 MGHDK, CDR2 SYGVNS. In DNA form, the CDR3 reads TGTGCCAGCACTATCTGGGGGGGTGACGAGCAGTACTTC. Residues: CASTIWGGDEQYF.

Here the CDR3 DNA reads TGTGCCAGCAGCTTATCGACCAGCACAGATACGCAGTATTTT. It specifies CASSLSTSTDTQYF. The chain couples TRBV13 to TRBJ2-3; D unclear. V was clipped by 2 bases and J by 0 bases, with 6 bases between them. This CDR3 is built from 14 residues. CDR1 and CDR2 from the germline V gene are PRHDT and FYEKMQ (reference sequence). Full variable domain (missing parts from reference TRBV13 and TRBJ2-3): AAGVIQSPRHLIKEKRETATLKCYPIPRHDTVYWYQQGPGQDPQFLISFYEKMQSDKGSIPDRFSAQQFSDYHSELNMSSLELGDSALYFCASSLSTSTDTQYFGPGTRLTVL.

V gene TRBV27 combines with J gene TRBJ2-5; D assignment may be TRBD1 or TRBD2 (6 bases each). This CDR3 is 16 amino acids long. Trimming removed 6 bases from V and 4 bases from J, with 21 bases in between. Germline CDR1 reads MNHEY; CDR2 reads SMNVEV (reference sequence). As DNA, the CDR3 is TGTGCCAGCAGGGGATACAGGGCCCCGCGGGGAGAGACCCAGTACTTC. It yields the protein CASRGYRAPRGETQYF.

V usage is TRBV28 and J usage is TRBJ1-1; TRBD1 might be the D (6 bases). Trimming pared 6 bases from V and 3 bases from J, leaving 14 bases between. The germline CDR1 and CDR2 sequences are MDHEN and SYDVKM. The CDR3 covers 14 residues. The CDR3 coding sequence is TGTGCCAGCAGGGGGGGGTCAGGGGACACTGAAGCTTTCTTT. Translated: CASRGGSGDTEAFF.

The rearrangement uses TRBV7-3 and TRBJ2-2; weak D call: TRBD2 (6 bases). With 5 bases removed from V and 4 bases from J, the gap between germline ends came to 17 bases. In germline, CDR1 is SGHTA, CDR2 FQGTGA. The CDR3 is 16 amino acids. Here the CDR3 DNA reads TGTGCCAGCAGCCTACTGACCGGGGGAGGCACCGGGGAGCTGTTTTTT. Translated: CASSLLTGGGTGELFF.

V usage is TRBV7-2 and J usage is TRBJ1-5, with unresolved D. There are 14 residues in the CDR3. CDR1 is SGHTA, CDR2 FQGNSA, per germline. V dropped 1 base and J dropped 9 bases, with 13 bases sitting between them. CDR3 sequence (DNA): TGTGCCAGCAGCTTAGTGGAAGGGTCAGGGCCCCAGCATTTT. This gives the protein CASSLVEGSGPQHF. Based on the CDR3 plus reference TRBV7-2 and TRBJ1-5, the full variable domain is GAGVSQSPSNKVTEKGKDVELRCDPISGHTALYWYRQSLGQGLEFLIYFQGNSAPDKSGLPSDRFSAERTGGSVSTLTIQRTQQEDSAVYLCASSLVEGSGPQHFGDGTRLSIL.

J is TRBJ2-1 and V is TRBV28, with TRBD2 matching over 12 bases. The germline gives CDR1 MDHEN, CDR2 SYDVKM. With V trimmed by 5 bases and J by 7 bases, 6 bases remained unmatched. CDR3 length equals 15 residues. CDR3 sequence (DNA): TGTGCCAGCAGTCTCGGACTAGCGGGAAGTAATGAGCAGTTCTTC. Translation: CASSLGLAGSNEQFF.

This clone was detected once. The chain is built from TRBV2 and TRBJ2-5, with 7 bases that match TRBD1. The junction had 6 bases not matched to a gene; V was cut back by 4 bases and J by 4 bases. Germline CDR1 reads SNHLY; CDR2 reads FYNNEI. This CDR3 has 14 residues. CDR3 amino acids: CASSGPGGIETQYF. The CDR3 DNA reads as TGTGCCAGCAGTGGGCCAGGGGGAATAGAGACCCAGTACTTC.

The chain employs TRBV30 and TRBJ2-1, with 9 bases identical to TRBD2. Looked up from germline, CDR1 is GTSNPN and CDR2 is SVGIG (reference sequence). The CDR3 length is 15 residues. Trimming took 1 base from V and 8 from J; bases not matched to a gene: 9. CDR3 region: CAWSETRGRADEQFF. In DNA form, the CDR3 reads TGTGCCTGGAGTGAAACTCGCGGGAGGGCGGATGAGCAGTTCTTC.

The rearrangement links TRBV6-6 to TRBJ1-1; D remains unclear. The CDR3 has 15 amino acids. The V end lost 0 bases, the J end lost 2 bases, and 10 bases lay between the germline ends. Looked up from germline, CDR1 is MNHNY and CDR2 is SVGAGI (reference sequence). The CDR3 loop is CASSYSRRGNTEAFF. CDR3 DNA sequence: TGTGCCAGCAGTTACTCCCGACGGGGTAACACTGAAGCTTTCTTT.

A few counts support this clone. Different DNA sequences within this sample yield the same CDR3. V and J are TRBV7-9 and TRBJ1-2, with D unclear. Germline V CDR1 and CDR2: SEHNR, FQNEAQ (reference sequence). The CDR3 totals 12 residues. The V end was cut by 3 bases, the J end by 3 bases, with 5 bases between. The DNA for the CDR3 is TGTGCCAGCAGCTTGACGGACTATGGCTACACCTTC. It specifies CASSLTDYGYTF.

The chain has TRBV5-4 and TRBJ2-5; the match to TRBD2 covers 7 bases. Germline V gives CDR1 SGHNT, CDR2 YYREEE (reference sequence). CDR3 size: 16 residues. The V gene end was trimmed by 1 base and the J gene end by 4 bases; junction bases not matched to a gene: 10. The CDR3 nucleotides read TGTGCCAGCAGCTTGCCTGGCGGGAGTGGTTTAGAGACCCAGTACTTC. This encodes CASSLPGGSGLETQYF.

The gene calls are TRBV5-1 and TRBJ2-7, with TRBD2 as a possible D gene (6 bases). Trimming cost V 2 bases and J 3 bases, with 15 bases left between them. Germline CDR1 and CDR2: SGHRS and YFSETQ. The CDR3 is 15 residues long. CDR3 loop: CASSFRDSNNYEQYF. In DNA, the CDR3 is TGCGCCAGCAGCTTCCGGGACTCTAACAACTACGAGCAGTACTTC.